Below, 6 T cell receptor beta chains from the same sample are listed, as sequenced in a study of Ad26.COV2.S vaccination and SARS-CoV-2 variants. The treatment is: 15 to 20 received Ad26.COV2.S at low or high dose, single or two shots; about 5 received placebo; per-sample allocation not given. Each sample was drawn 63 days after the first injection (of vaccine or placebo). Libraries were prepared by immunoSEQ multiplex PCR; TCRdb keeps only in-frame clonotypes and omits some of them. The data show about half a million clones, about 89% seen once. Specimen: peripheral blood, collected in a trial of Ad26.COV2.S vaccine versus placebo. Every receptor here comes from a person aged 18-60 years who received the Ad26.COV2.S COVID-19 vaccine or a placebo.

The chain carries TRBV6-2 or TRBV6-3 and TRBJ1-2; the D gene is possibly TRBD1 (5 bases). Germline V lookup: CDR1 MNHEY, CDR2 SVGEGT. There are 13 residues in the CDR3. The V end was cut by 7 bases, the J end by 4 bases, with 13 bases between. The CDR3 sequence: CASNPTGSYGYTF. CDR3 in DNA: TGTGCCAGCAACCCCACAGGTTCCTATGGCTACACCTTC.

About this clone: Other DNA sequences of this sample code for an identical CDR3. The chain combines TRBV20-1 with TRBJ2-7; possibly TRBD2 for D (5 bases). Germline lookup yields CDR1 DFQATT and CDR2 SNEGSKA (reference sequence). The V end lost 5 bases, the J end lost 2 bases, and 7 bases lay between the germline ends. The CDR3 runs 11 residues. The CDR3, as DNA: TGCAGTGCTGCCGGGGCCTACGAGCAGTACTTC. Translated, it gives CSAAGAYEQYF.

This clone was picked up one time. CDR3 region: CASRGAAADTQYF. CDR3 nucleotide sequence: TGTGCCAGCCGGGGGGCGGCGGCAGATACGCAGTATTTT. The gene calls are TRBV6-5 and TRBJ2-3, with D maybe TRBD2 (7 bases). The germline CDR1 and CDR2 sequences are MNHEY and SVGAGI. V lost 8 bases and J 4 bases, leaving 13 bases between the germline ends. The CDR3 covers 13 residues.

Of note for this clone: Additional DNA sequences in this sample encode the identical CDR3. V is TRBV27 and J is TRBJ1-4; no firm D call. CDR1 is MNHEY and CDR2 is SMNVEV in the germline V gene (reference sequence). Trimming left V 2 bases short and J 5 bases short, with 12 bases between. The CDR3 consists of 15 residues. The CDR3 region has the DNA TGTGCCAGCAGTTTAGGTGGGCGCACCAATGAAAAACTGTTTTTT. Residues: CASSLGGRTNEKLFF. The variable domain in full, completed from reference TRBV27 and TRBJ1-4, reads EAQVTQNPRYLITVTGKKLTVTCSQNMNHEYMSWYRQDPGLGLRQIYYSMNVEVTDKGDVPEGYKVSRKEKRNFPLILESPSPNQTSLYFCASSLGGRTNEKLFFGSGTQLSVL.

About this clone: Other DNA sequences from this sample encode an identical CDR3 as well. This chain connects TRBV12-3 or TRBV12-4 to TRBJ1-3; D uncertain. With 4 bases removed from V and 1 base from J, the gap between germline ends came to 2 bases. The CDR3 runs 12 residues. CDR3 nucleotides: TGTGCCAGCAGTTATTCTGGAAACACCATATATTTT. It is translated as CASSYSGNTIYF.

This clone was counted a single time. The CDR3 loop is CASSGGTTGTSGETQYF. The DNA for the CDR3 is TGTGCCAGCAGCGGGGGGACTACCGGGACTAGTGGAGAGACCCAGTACTTC. This chain connects TRBV2 to TRBJ2-5, with 8 nucleotides matching TRBD2. This CDR3 comprises 17 residues. After removal of 6 bases from V and 4 bases from J, the junction contained 16 bases not matched to a gene. The germline gives CDR1 SNHLY, CDR2 FYNNEI.